The text below deals with one T cell receptor (beta chain). A much more abundant neighbour one base away suggests this may be a read error. CDR3 length: 17 residues. Germline V gives CDR1 GTSNPN, CDR2 SVGIG (reference sequence). This specimen comes from a study of immune heterogeneity within non-small cell lung tumors. For each sample, template was around 600 ng of bulk tumor genomic DNA. Every primary tumor yielded several biopsies, spaced far apart, that were taken during surgery. The study enrolled patients with untreated, newly diagnosed non-small cell lung cancer who underwent curative surgery. Multiplex PCR employing 32 V and 13 J primers generated amplicons of the TCR beta CDR3. MiXCR, applied by TCRdb to the multiplex PCR reads, yields one record per CDR3 protein. The sample records 25,000 to 40,000 distinct CDR3 sequences, 28% being singletons.

Sequencing input: lung tumor tissue. The chain links TRBV30 to TRBJ2-2, with 11 nucleotides matching TRBD2. This TCR was sampled from a man aged 35-49 years with non-small cell lung cancer. CDR3 DNA: TGTGCCTGCAGTGTTAGGACTAGCGGGCCCAACACCGGGGAGCTGTTTTTT. This codes for CACSVRTSGPNTGELFF.